The 2 T cell receptor beta chains below all came from one sample that was sequenced in a study of cytomegalovirus exposure and HLA in healthy donors. PCR used 60 Vbeta primers and 13 Jbeta primers. The data were produced by immunoSEQ multiplex PCR, yet TCRdb's version contains in-frame clones alone and is incomplete. Among about 170,000 clones listed, 75% to 85% were seen once. The specimen was PBMCs. The receptors stem from a girl aged 2 to 9 in good health and CMV-seropositive.

A few counts support this clone. This chain links TRBV5-1 with TRBJ2-5; 13 bases align to TRBD2. Germline V gene data show CDR1 as SGHRS and CDR2 as YFSETQ. V lost 4 bases and J lost 4; bases outside the gene matches: 7. This CDR3 contains 16 residues. CDR3 DNA sequence: TGCGCCAGCAGCCCTAGACTAGCGGGAGGAGTAGAGACCCAGTACTTC. As protein: CASSPRLAGGVETQYF.

Here the CDR3 DNA reads TGTGCCAGTAGGGAAAGTAGCGGCTCGACAGATACGCAGTATTTT. Translated: CASRESSGSTDTQYF. The V and J genes are TRBV19 and TRBJ2-3; TRBD2 might be the D (6 bases). V shed 6 bases and J shed 3 bases, with 16 bases lying between them. Germline loops: CDR1 LNHDA, CDR2 SQIVND (reference sequence). The CDR3 length is 15 residues.